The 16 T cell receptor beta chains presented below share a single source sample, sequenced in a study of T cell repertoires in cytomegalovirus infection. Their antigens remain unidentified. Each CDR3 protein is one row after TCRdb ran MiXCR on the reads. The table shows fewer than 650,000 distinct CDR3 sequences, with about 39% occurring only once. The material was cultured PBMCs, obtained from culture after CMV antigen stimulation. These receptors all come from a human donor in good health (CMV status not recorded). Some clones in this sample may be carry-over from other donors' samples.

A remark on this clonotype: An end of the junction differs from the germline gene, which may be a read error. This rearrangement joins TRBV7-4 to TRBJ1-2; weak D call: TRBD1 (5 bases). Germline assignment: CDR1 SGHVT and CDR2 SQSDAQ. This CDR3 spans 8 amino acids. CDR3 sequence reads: CASSSGGF. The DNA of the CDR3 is TGTGCCAGCAGCTCGGGGGGCTTC.

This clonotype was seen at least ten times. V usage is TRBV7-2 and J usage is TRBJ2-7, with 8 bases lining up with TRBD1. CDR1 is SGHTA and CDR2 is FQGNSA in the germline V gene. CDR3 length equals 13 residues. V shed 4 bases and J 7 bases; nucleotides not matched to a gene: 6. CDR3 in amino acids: CASSSDRVGEQYF. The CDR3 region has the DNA TGTGCCAGCAGCTCGGACAGGGTAGGAGAGCAGTACTTC.

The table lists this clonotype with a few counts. CDR3 sequence reads: CASSSLGQGREQFF. In DNA form, the CDR3 reads TGTGCCAGCAGCTCCCTCGGACAGGGACGCGAGCAGTTCTTC. The chain joins TRBV7-9 to TRBJ2-1, with TRBD1 matching over 8 bases. The CDR3 totals 14 residues. Germline V gene data show CDR1 as SEHNR and CDR2 as FQNEAQ (reference sequence). The J segment lost 10 bases and the V segment lost 4 bases, leaving 9 bases of the junction unmatched.

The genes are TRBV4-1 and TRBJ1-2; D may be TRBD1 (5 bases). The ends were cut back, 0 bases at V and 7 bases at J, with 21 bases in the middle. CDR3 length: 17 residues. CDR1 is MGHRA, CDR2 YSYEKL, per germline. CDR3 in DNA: TGCGCCAGCAGCCAAGATGCCCTTTGGGAGGGGTGGGCTGGCTACACCTTC. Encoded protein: CASSQDALWEGWAGYTF.

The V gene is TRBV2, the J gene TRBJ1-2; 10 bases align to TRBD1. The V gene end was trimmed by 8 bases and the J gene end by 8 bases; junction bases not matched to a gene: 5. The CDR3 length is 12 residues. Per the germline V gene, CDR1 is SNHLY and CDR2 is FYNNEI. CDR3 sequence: CASADRGFGYTF. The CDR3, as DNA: TGTGCCAGCGCGGACAGGGGGTTCGGCTACACCTTC.

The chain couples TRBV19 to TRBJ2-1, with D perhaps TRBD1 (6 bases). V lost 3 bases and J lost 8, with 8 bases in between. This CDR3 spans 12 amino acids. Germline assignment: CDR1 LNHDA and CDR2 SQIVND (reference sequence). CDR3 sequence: CASSINRDEQFF. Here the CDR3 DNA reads TGTGCCAGTAGTATTAACAGGGATGAGCAGTTCTTC.

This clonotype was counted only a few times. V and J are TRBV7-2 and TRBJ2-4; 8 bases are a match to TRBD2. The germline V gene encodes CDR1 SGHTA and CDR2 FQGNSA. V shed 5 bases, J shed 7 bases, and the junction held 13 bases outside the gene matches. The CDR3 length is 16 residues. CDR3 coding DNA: TGTGCCAGCAGCACCAACTCGGGGACTAGGGGGAACATTCAGTACTTC. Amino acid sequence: CASSTNSGTRGNIQYF.

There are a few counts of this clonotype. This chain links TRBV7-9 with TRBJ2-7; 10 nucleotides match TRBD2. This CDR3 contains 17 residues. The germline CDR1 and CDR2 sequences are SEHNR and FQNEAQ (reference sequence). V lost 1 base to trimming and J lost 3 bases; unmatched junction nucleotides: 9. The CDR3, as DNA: TGTGCCAGCAGCTTAGGAAGACTAGCGGGCCCCGGCTACGAGCAGTACTTC. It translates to CASSLGRLAGPGYEQYF.

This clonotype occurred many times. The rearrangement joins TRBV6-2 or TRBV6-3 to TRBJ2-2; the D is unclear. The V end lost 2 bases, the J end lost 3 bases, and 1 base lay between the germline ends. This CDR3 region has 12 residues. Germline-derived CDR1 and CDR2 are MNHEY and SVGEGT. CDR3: CASSYDTGELFF. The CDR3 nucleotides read TGTGCCAGCAGTTACGACACCGGGGAGCTGTTTTTT.

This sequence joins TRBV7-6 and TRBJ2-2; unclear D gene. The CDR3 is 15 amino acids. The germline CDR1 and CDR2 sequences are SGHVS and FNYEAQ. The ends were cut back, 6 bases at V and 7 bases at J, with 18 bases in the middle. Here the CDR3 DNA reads TGTGCCAGCAGTTTCAAAGACGGTTTAAGCGGGGAGCTGTTTTTT. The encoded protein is CASSFKDGLSGELFF.

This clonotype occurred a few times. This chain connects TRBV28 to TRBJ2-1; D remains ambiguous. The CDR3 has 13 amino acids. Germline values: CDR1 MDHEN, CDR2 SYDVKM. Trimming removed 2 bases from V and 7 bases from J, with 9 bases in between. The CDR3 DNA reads TGTGCCAGCAGTTTAGTGGACGGGAATGAGCAGTTCTTC. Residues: CASSLVDGNEQFF.

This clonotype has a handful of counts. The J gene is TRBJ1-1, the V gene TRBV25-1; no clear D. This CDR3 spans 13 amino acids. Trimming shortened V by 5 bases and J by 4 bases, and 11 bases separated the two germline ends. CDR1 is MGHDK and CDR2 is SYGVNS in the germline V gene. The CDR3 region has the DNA TGTGCCAGCAGTTGGGCAGGTCCCACTGAAGCTTTCTTT. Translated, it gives CASSWAGPTEAFF.

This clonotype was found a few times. The CDR3 spells CASSLVSGGNNEQFF. The DNA for the CDR3 is TGTGCCAGCAGCTTAGTTAGCGGGGGGAACAATGAGCAGTTCTTC. This rearrangement joins TRBV11-3 to TRBJ2-1; 10 positions agree with TRBD2. CDR1 is SGHNT, CDR2 YENEEA, per germline. The CDR3 is 15 residues long. After removal of 1 base from V and 5 bases from J, the junction contained 2 bases not matched to a gene.

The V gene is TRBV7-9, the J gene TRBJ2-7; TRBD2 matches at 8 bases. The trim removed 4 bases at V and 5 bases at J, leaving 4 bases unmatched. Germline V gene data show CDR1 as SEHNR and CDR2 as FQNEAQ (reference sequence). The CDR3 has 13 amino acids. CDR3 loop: CASSWTSRDEQYF. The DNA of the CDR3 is TGTGCCAGCAGCTGGACTAGCAGGGACGAGCAGTACTTC.

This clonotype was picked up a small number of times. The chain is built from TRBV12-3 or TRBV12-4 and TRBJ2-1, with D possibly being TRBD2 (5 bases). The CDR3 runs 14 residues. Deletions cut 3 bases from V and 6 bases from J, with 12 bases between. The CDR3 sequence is CASSLRTELNEQFF. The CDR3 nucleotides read TGTGCCAGCAGTTTGCGGACTGAACTCAATGAGCAGTTCTTC.

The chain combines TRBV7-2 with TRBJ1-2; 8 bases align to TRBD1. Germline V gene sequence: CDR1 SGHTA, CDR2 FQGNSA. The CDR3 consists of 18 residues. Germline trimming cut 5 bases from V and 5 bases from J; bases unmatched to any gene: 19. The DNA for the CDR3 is TGTGCCAGCAGCAAACGGACAGGGCTTGATAGTGGGGTATATGGCTACACCTTC. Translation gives CASSKRTGLDSGVYGYTF.